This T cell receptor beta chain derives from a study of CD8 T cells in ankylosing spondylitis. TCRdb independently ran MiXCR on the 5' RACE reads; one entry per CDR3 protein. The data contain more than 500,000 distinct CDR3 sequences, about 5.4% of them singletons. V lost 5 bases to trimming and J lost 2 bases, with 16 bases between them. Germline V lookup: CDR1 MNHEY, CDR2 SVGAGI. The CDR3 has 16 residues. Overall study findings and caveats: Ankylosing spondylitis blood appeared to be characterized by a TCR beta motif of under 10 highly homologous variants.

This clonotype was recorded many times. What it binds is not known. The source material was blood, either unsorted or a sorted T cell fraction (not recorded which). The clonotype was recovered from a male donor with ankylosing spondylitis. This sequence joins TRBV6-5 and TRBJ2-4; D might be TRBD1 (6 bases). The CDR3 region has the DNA TGTGCCAGCAGTAACGGACAGTTAACTCCCAAAAACATTCAGTACTTC. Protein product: CASSNGQLTPKNIQYF.